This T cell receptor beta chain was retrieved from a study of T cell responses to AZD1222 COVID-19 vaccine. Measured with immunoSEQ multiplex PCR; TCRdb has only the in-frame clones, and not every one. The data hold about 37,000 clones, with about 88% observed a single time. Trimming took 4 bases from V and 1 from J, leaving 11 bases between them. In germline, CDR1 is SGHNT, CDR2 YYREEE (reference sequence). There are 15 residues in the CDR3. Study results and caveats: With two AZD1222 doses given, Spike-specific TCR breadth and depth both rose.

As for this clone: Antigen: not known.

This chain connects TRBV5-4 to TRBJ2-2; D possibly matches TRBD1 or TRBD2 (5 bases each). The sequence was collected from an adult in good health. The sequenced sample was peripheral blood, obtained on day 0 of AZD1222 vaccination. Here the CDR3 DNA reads TGTGCCAGCAGCCCCCGGGACGGGAACACCGGGGAGCTGTTTTTT. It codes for CASSPRDGNTGELFF.